What follows are 22 T cell receptor beta chains derived from one specimen sequenced in a study of T cell responses to AZD1222 COVID-19 vaccine. Using immunoSEQ multiplex PCR, the repertoire was profiled, and TCRdb retains in-frame clones only, with some absent. The data show approximately 97,000 clones, 85% to 90% seen once. The specimen comprised peripheral blood, sampled on day 0 of AZD1222 vaccination. The receptors originated from an adult in good health.

The DNA of the CDR3 is TGTGCCAGCAGCCCAGGACAGGGATTCTACGCTAACACCGGGGAGCTGTTTTTT. Its protein is CASSPGQGFYANTGELFF. The V and J genes are TRBV11-3 and TRBJ2-2, with 8 bases lining up with TRBD1. The CDR3 extends over 18 amino acids. V was pared by 5 bases and J by 2 bases, with 13 bases of the junction left unmatched. Germline CDR1 is SGHNT and CDR2 is YENEEA.

The rearrangement joins TRBV19 to TRBJ1-2; D remains ambiguous. Germline loops: CDR1 LNHDA, CDR2 SQIVND (reference sequence). The ends were cut back, 6 bases at V and 5 bases at J, with 10 bases in the middle. The CDR3 is 12 residues long. The CDR3 nucleotides are TGTGCCAGTAGAGGTCAGTTATATGGCTACACCTTC. Residues: CASRGQLYGYTF. The variable domain in full, completed from reference TRBV19 and TRBJ1-2, reads DGGITQSPKYLFRKEGQNVTLSCEQNLNHDAMYWYRQDPGQGLRLIYYSQIVNDFQKGDIAEGYSVSREKKESFPLTVTSAQKNPTAFYLCASRGQLYGYTFGSGTRLTVV.

V and J are TRBV29-1 and TRBJ1-1, with a weak D call TRBD1 (5 bases). V was pared by 7 bases and J by 1 base, with 13 bases between. This CDR3 has 13 amino acids. CDR1 SQVTM and CDR2 ANQGSEA come from the germline V gene. The CDR3 protein is CSARTGQNTEAFF. CDR3 DNA: TGCAGCGCCCGAACCGGACAGAACACTGAAGCTTTCTTT.

The chain has TRBV6-2 or TRBV6-3 and TRBJ1-6, with a weak D call TRBD1 (5 bases). The V and J ends lost 5 bases and 8 bases respectively, with 16 bases between them. This CDR3 contains 15 residues. Germline CDR1 and CDR2: MNHEY and SVGEGT. Written as DNA, the CDR3 is TGTGCCAGCAGTATCGACAGTCGGGACGATTCACCCCTCCACTTT. Protein: CASSIDSRDDSPLHF.

The chain couples TRBV25-1 to TRBJ2-1; D is ambiguous. Germline loops: CDR1 MGHDK, CDR2 SYGVNS. V was shortened by 8 bases and J by 5 bases, with 10 bases between the two germline ends. CDR3 length equals 12 residues. This CDR3 reads CASLRRNNEQFF. The CDR3 region has the DNA TGTGCCAGCCTTCGGCGAAACAATGAGCAGTTCTTC.

The chain recombines TRBV18 with TRBJ1-1; TRBD1 might be the D (5 bases). V was trimmed by 3 bases and J by 1 base, leaving 12 bases between them. The germline V gene has CDR1 KGHSH and CDR2 LQKENI. This CDR3 has 15 amino acids. The CDR3: CASSPTGQGNTEAFF. As DNA, the CDR3 is TGTGCCAGCTCACCTACTGGACAAGGGAACACTGAAGCTTTCTTT. Drawing the rest from reference TRBV18 and TRBJ1-1, the complete variable domain is NAGVMQNPRHLVRRRGQEARLRCSPMKGHSHVYWYRQLPEEGLKFMVYLQKENIIDESGMPKERFSAEFPKEGPSILRIQQVVRGDSAAYFCASSPTGQGNTEAFFGQGTRLTVV.

CDR3 sequence: CASSLEADTQYF. DNA of the CDR3: TGTGCCAGCAGCTTGGAGGCAGATACGCAGTATTTT. The chain employs TRBV5-4 and TRBJ2-3; D is undetermined. The germline V gene has CDR1 SGHNT and CDR2 YYREEE (reference sequence). The V end lost 0 bases, the J end lost 4 bases, and 3 bases lay between the germline ends. The CDR3 is made up of 12 amino acids.

The rearrangement links TRBV19 to TRBJ1-2; no reliable D call. This CDR3 contains 13 residues. Germline V lookup: CDR1 LNHDA, CDR2 SQIVND (reference sequence). Trimming removed 7 bases at V and 6 bases at J, with 15 bases between. DNA of the CDR3: TGTGCCAGTACACCGCGGAGCATAGATGGCTACACCTTC. Amino acids: CASTPRSIDGYTF.

The chain employs TRBV19 and TRBJ1-2, with 8 bases aligning to TRBD1. This CDR3 contains 15 residues. Germline V gene sequence: CDR1 LNHDA, CDR2 SQIVND (reference sequence). Losses at the gene ends were 1 base for V and 3 bases for J; bases not matched to a gene: 4. The CDR3 DNA sequence: TGTGCCAGTAGTATAGGCCCGGGACAGGACTATGGCTACACCTTC. Translation: CASSIGPGQDYGYTF.

Only a few counts were recorded for this clone. J is TRBJ2-7 and V is TRBV18, with no clear D. Germline values: CDR1 KGHSH, CDR2 LQKENI. V was clipped by 6 bases and J by 2 bases, with 8 bases between them. The CDR3 consists of 12 residues. Here the CDR3 reads CASSPDTYEQYF. CDR3 in DNA: TGTGCCAGCTCTCCTGACACCTACGAGCAGTACTTC. Complete variable domain (other parts from reference TRBV18 and TRBJ2-7): NAGVMQNPRHLVRRRGQEARLRCSPMKGHSHVYWYRQLPEEGLKFMVYLQKENIIDESGMPKERFSAEFPKEGPSILRIQQVVRGDSAAYFCASSPDTYEQYFGPGTRLTVT.

V gene TRBV4-2 combines with J gene TRBJ1-3, with TRBD1 as a possible D gene (6 bases). The V gene lost 3 bases and the J gene lost 0 bases, with 12 bases spanning the gap. The CDR3 extends over 16 amino acids. Germline loops: CDR1 LGHNA, CDR2 YNFKEQ. CDR3 sequence: CASSQPGANSGNTIYF. CDR3 in DNA: TGTGCCAGCAGCCAGCCAGGGGCCAACTCTGGAAACACCATATATTTT.

The CDR3 spells CASSFSGGNEKLFF. The DNA of the CDR3 is TGTGCCAGCAGCTTCTCTGGAGGGAATGAAAAACTGTTTTTT. J is TRBJ1-4 and V is TRBV7-8; D uncertain. The CDR3 covers 14 residues. Germline V CDR1 and CDR2: SGHVS, FQNEAQ. Trimming pared 3 bases from V and 5 bases from J, leaving 10 bases between.

The CDR3 here is CASSHGRITNEKLFF. The CDR3 bases are TGTGCCAGCAGCCATGGGAGGATTACTAATGAAAAACTGTTTTTT. V and J are TRBV28 and TRBJ1-4; no reliable D call. Germline CDR1 reads MDHEN; CDR2 reads SYDVKM. Trimming stripped 6 bases from V and 2 bases from J, with 13 bases between. CDR3 length: 15 amino acids.

The chain carries TRBV24-1 and TRBJ1-5, with TRBD1 identical over 9 bases. CDR3 length: 17 amino acids. V shed 1 base and J 4 bases; nucleotides not matched to a gene: 7. The V gene's germline CDR1 is KGHDR and CDR2 SFDVKD. The CDR3 loop reads CATSDFPVGQGNQPQHF. DNA of the CDR3: TGTGCCACCAGTGATTTCCCGGTAGGACAGGGGAATCAGCCCCAGCATTTT.

The chain uses TRBV19 and TRBJ1-4; the D gene is possibly TRBD1 (5 bases). The CDR3 is made up of 13 amino acids. The ends were cut back, 3 bases at V and 5 bases at J, with 7 bases in the middle. Germline values: CDR1 LNHDA, CDR2 SQIVND (reference sequence). The DNA of the CDR3 is TGTGCCAGTAGTATGGAGGGGAATGAAAAACTGTTTTTT. This codes for CASSMEGNEKLFF.

V usage is TRBV12-3 or TRBV12-4 and J usage is TRBJ1-1; 7 positions match TRBD1. The CDR3 loop spans 13 amino acids. V was pared by 3 bases and J by 3 bases, with 1 base of the junction left unmatched. The CDR3 sequence: CASSFQGDTEAFF. In nucleotides, the CDR3 is TGTGCCAGCAGTTTCCAGGGGGACACTGAAGCTTTCTTT.

V usage is TRBV6-1 and J usage is TRBJ2-7, with TRBD2 as a possible D gene (7 bases). The germline V and J ends were trimmed by 2 bases and 6 bases, with 14 bases remaining between them. The CDR3 totals 14 residues. Germline CDR1 is MNHNS and CDR2 is SASEGT. CDR3 amino acids: CASSERAGAGEQYF. CDR3 coding DNA: TGTGCCAGCAGTGAACGGGCGGGGGCCGGCGAGCAGTACTTC.

This chain connects TRBV28 to TRBJ1-2, with D possibly being TRBD1 (6 bases). This CDR3 has 14 residues. Germline V CDR1 and CDR2: MDHEN, SYDVKM. Trimming stripped 5 bases from V and 6 bases from J, with 16 bases between. CDR3 region: CASSTHRARHGYTF. CDR3 nucleotides: TGTGCCAGCAGTACGCACAGGGCACGGCATGGCTACACCTTC.

This clone was recorded only once. For the CDR3, the DNA is TGTGCCAGCAGACGACAGGGGGGAAATGAAAAACTGTTTTTT. Its protein is CASRRQGGNEKLFF. The V gene is TRBV6-5, the J gene TRBJ1-4; 9 positions match TRBD1. V trimming: 6 bases; J trimming: 5 bases; junction bases outside the gene matches: 4. The CDR3 length is 14 residues. The germline gives CDR1 MNHEY, CDR2 SVGAGI.

The chain links TRBV19 to TRBJ2-2, with 11 bases fitting TRBD2. The ends lost 3 bases at V and 4 bases at J; junction bases unmatched: 4. Germline CDR1 LNHDA, CDR2 SQIVND (reference sequence). The CDR3 runs 16 residues. The CDR3 DNA sequence: TGTGCCAGTAGTATCAGGCTAGCGGGAGGCACCGGGGAGCTGTTTTTT. Translating it yields CASSIRLAGGTGELFF. Full variable domain (rest looked up from reference TRBV19 and TRBJ2-2): DGGITQSPKYLFRKEGQNVTLSCEQNLNHDAMYWYRQDPGQGLRLIYYSQIVNDFQKGDIAEGYSVSREKKESFPLTVTSAQKNPTAFYLCASSIRLAGGTGELFFGEGSRLTVL.

This clone was counted a few times. The chain recombines TRBV6-6 with TRBJ1-2, with a weak D call TRBD1 (6 bases). The CDR3 is 15 amino acids. V was clipped by 2 bases and J by 7 bases, with 17 bases between them. CDR1 and CDR2 (germline): MNHNY, SVGAGI (reference sequence). CDR3 sequence: CASSYDAGGGGGYTF. Written as DNA, the CDR3 is TGTGCCAGCAGTTACGACGCAGGAGGGGGTGGTGGCTACACCTTC.

Only one count was recorded for this clone. The J gene is TRBJ1-4, the V gene TRBV4-3, with 8 positions matching TRBD1. The trim removed 0 bases at V and 3 bases at J, leaving 3 bases unmatched. CDR3 length equals 16 residues. Germline CDR1 is LGHNA and CDR2 is YSLEER. The CDR3 region has the DNA TGCGCCAGCAGCCAAGATCCCAGGGGGCCTAATGAAAAACTGTTTTTT. This sequence encodes CASSQDPRGPNEKLFF.